This T cell receptor (beta chain) was observed in a study of cytomegalovirus exposure and HLA in healthy donors. Study-level findings and limits: Accurate prediction of HLA-A and HLA-B alleles (for most subjects) was reportedly achieved from TCR beta sequences. Per a prior analysis, the majority of TCR beta V segments were productive roughly 90% or roughly 30% of the time.

PCR was performed using 60 Vbeta and 13 Jbeta primers. Assay: immunoSEQ multiplex PCR; the TCRdb copy retains only in-frame clones and omits some. The top ten clones hold 9% to 10% of a sample with 150,000 to 200,000 clones, about 80% of them seen once. V was clipped by 3 bases and J by 6 bases, with 16 bases between them. Germline CDR1 is SGHKS and CDR2 is YYEKEE (reference sequence). The length of the CDR3 is 14 residues. Regarding this clone: Its antigen is still unknown.

The sequenced sample was PBMCs. The chain couples TRBV5-5 to TRBJ2-7, with a weak D call TRBD1 (6 bases). This TCR was recovered from a young man in good health and CMV-seropositive. The CDR3 is CASSSAGQSGEQYF. In nucleotides, the CDR3 is TGTGCCAGCAGCTCTGCTGGACAGAGCGGCGAGCAGTACTTC.